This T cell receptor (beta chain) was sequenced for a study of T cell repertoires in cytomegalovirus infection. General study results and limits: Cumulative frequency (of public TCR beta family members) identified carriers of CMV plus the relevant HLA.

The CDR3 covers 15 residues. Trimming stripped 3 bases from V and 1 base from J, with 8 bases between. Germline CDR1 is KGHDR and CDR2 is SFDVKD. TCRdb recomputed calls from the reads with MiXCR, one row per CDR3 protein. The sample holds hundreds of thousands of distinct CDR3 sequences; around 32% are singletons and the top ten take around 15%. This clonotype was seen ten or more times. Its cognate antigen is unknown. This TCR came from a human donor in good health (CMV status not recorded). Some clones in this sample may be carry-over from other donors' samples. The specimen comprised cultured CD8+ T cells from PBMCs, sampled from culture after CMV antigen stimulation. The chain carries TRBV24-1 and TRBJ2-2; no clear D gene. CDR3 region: CATSDRTGNTGELFF. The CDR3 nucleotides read TGTGCCACCAGTGATCGGACGGGGAACACCGGGGAGCTGTTTTTT.